These T cell receptor beta chains were read from a single sample in a study of cytomegalovirus exposure and HLA in healthy donors. The assay was immunoSEQ multiplex PCR, and TCRdb's table has in-frame clones only and misses some. The table shows approximately 140,000 clones, with 80% occurring only once. The sequenced sample consisted of PBMCs. The receptors shown here come from a woman between 40 and 50 years old in good health and CMV-seronegative. CDR3s include the opening cysteine and the closing phenylalanine or tryptophan. A D gene is named only where the DNA matches it firmly. Clone size, where shown, is once, few, many, or a class for clones that have expanded.

V	size	J	D	CDR3	DNA
TRBV4-3	.	TRBJ2-6	.	CASSQESSSGANVLTF	TGCGCCAGCAGCCAAGAGTCCAGCTCTGGGGCCAACGTCCTGACTTTC
TRBV11-2	.	TRBJ1-6	TRBD1	CASSPPDRAHNSPLHF	TGTGCCAGCAGCCCCCCCGACAGGGCCCATAATTCACCCCTCCACTTT
TRBV4-2	.	TRBJ1-4	TRBD1	CASSHAGAGTGYGNEKLFF	TGTGCCAGCAGCCACGCAGGAGCCGGGACAGGGTACGGGAATGAAAAACTGTTTTTT
TRBV2	once	TRBJ2-4	TRBD1	CASRRTGKNIQYF	TGTGCCAGCAGAAGGACAGGTAAAAACATTCAGTACTTC
TRBV14	.	TRBJ1-2	.	CASSQVGGYGYTF	TGTGCCAGCAGCCAAGTCGGGGGCTATGGCTACACCTTC
TRBV6-1	.	TRBJ2-7	.	CASSGRVAADEQYF	TGTGCCAGCAGTGGCCGGGTCGCGGCGGACGAGCAGTACTTC
TRBV7-9	.	TRBJ2-2	.	CASSLLYGNTGELFF	TGTGCCAGCAGCTTATTGTACGGGAACACCGGGGAGCTGTTTTTT
TRBV5-1	.	TRBJ2-3	TRBD1	CASSLSGTEGDTQYF	TGCGCCAGCAGCTTATCCGGGACAGAGGGAGATACGCAGTATTTT
TRBV9	.	TRBJ2-3	TRBD2	CASSVEVGRASGVPPDTQYF	TGTGCCAGCAGCGTAGAGGTGGGACGGGCTAGCGGGGTTCCTCCAGATACGCAGTATTTT
TRBV5-1	.	TRBJ2-2	.	CASSFAGELFF	TGCGCCAGCAGCTTCGCCGGGGAGCTGTTTTTT
TRBV7-8	.	TRBJ1-2	.	CASSLATVNYGYTF	TGTGCCAGCAGCTTGGCGACAGTTAACTATGGCTACACCTTC
TRBV4-3	.	TRBJ2-1	TRBD2	CASSQVSGRPLGEQFF	TGCGCCAGCAGCCAAGTTAGCGGGAGGCCCCTGGGGGAGCAGTTCTTC
TRBV6-5	.	TRBJ1-1	.	CASEGGMNTEAFF	TGTGCCAGCGAGGGGGGGATGAACACTGAAGCTTTCTTT
TRBV6-1	.	TRBJ1-3	.	CASSPGHLGGNTIYF	TGTGCCAGCAGCCCGGGACACTTGGGAGGAAACACCATATATTTT
TRBV9	.	TRBJ2-2	.	CASSPPETGELFF	TGTGCCAGCAGCCCCCCTGAGACCGGGGAGCTGTTTTTT
TRBV7-8	.	TRBJ1-1	TRBD1	CASSRGGTVRVEAFF	TGTGCCAGCAGCCGGGGGGGGACAGTGAGGGTAGAAGCTTTCTTT
TRBV7-3	.	TRBJ2-1	TRBD2	CASSSTSGTYNEQFF	TGTGCCAGCAGCTCGACTAGCGGGACCTACAATGAGCAGTTCTTC
TRBV5-1	.	TRBJ1-6	.	CASSLGQGTYNSPLHF	TGCGCCAGCAGCTTGGGCCAGGGGACCTATAATTCACCCCTCCACTTT
TRBV4-3	.	TRBJ1-2	.	CASSQEKPVRGYTF	TGCGCCAGCAGCCAAGAAAAGCCCGTGAGAGGCTACACCTTC
TRBV4-2	.	TRBJ2-7	TRBD2	CASSQHNTGTSGREQYF	TGTGCCAGCAGCCAGCACAATACCGGGACTAGCGGGCGGGAGCAGTACTTC
TRBV11-1	.	TRBJ2-7	TRBD2	CASSRTSGGNYEQYF	TGTGCCAGCAGCCGGACTAGCGGGGGAAACTACGAGCAGTACTTC
TRBV4-1	few	TRBJ1-1	.	CASSQSRVNTEAFF	TGCGCCAGCAGCCAATCCAGGGTGAACACTGAAGCTTTCTTT
TRBV7-9	.	TRBJ2-7	TRBD1	CASSPGTGAYEQYF	TGTGCCAGCAGCCCCGGGACAGGGGCCTACGAGCAGTACTTC